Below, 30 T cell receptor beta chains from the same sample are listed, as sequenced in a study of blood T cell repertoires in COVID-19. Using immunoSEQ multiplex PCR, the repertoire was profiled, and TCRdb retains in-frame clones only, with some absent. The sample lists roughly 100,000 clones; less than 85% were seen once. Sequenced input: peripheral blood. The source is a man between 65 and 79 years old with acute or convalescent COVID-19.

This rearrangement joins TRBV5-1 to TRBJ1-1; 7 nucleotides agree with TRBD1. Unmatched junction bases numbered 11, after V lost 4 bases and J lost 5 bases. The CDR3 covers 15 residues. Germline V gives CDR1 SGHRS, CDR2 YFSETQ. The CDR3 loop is CASSGDGGGVTEAFF. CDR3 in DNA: TGCGCCAGCAGCGGGGATGGAGGGGGCGTTACTGAAGCTTTCTTT.

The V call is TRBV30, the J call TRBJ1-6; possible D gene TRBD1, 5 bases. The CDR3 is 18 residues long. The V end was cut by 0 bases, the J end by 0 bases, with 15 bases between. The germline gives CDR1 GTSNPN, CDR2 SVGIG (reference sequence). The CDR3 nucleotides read TGTGCCTGGAGTGTACCAACAGGAAGGAACTCCTATAATTCACCCCTCCACTTT. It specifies CAWSVPTGRNSYNSPLHF.

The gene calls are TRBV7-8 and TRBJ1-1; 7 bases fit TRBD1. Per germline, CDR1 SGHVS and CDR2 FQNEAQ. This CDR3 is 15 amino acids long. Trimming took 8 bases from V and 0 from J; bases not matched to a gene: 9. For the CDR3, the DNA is TGTGCCAGCGGACTACGGGACAGTATGAACACTGAAGCTTTCTTT. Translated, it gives CASGLRDSMNTEAFF.

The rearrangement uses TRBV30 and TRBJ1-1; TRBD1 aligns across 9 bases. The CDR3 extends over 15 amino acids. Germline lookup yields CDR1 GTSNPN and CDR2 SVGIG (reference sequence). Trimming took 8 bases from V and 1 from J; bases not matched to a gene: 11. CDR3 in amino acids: CAGLTGGMGNTEAFF. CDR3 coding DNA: TGTGCCGGATTGACAGGGGGAATGGGGAACACTGAAGCTTTCTTT.

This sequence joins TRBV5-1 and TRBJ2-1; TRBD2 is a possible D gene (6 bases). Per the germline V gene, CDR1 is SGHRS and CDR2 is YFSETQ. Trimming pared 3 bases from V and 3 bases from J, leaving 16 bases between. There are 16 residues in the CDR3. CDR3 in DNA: TGCGCCAGCAGCTCTGGGTTAGCGGAGTACTACAATGAGCAGTTCTTC. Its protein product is CASSSGLAEYYNEQFF.

The CDR3 loop reads CASSTGLGANQPQHF. Here the CDR3 DNA reads TGTGCCAGCAGTACGGGACTTGGGGCTAATCAGCCCCAGCATTTT. The rearrangement joins TRBV7-9 to TRBJ1-5, with TRBD1 as a possible D gene (5 bases). CDR3 size: 15 residues. Trimming took 6 bases from V and 4 from J, leaving 16 bases between them. Germline CDR1 and CDR2: SEHNR and FQNEAQ (reference sequence).

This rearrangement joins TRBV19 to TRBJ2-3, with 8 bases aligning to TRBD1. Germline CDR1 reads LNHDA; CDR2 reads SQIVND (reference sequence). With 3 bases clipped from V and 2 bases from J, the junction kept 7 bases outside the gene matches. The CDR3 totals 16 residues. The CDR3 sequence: CASSIDDRGLTDTQYF. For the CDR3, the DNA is TGTGCCAGTAGTATTGACGACAGGGGCCTCACAGATACGCAGTATTTT.

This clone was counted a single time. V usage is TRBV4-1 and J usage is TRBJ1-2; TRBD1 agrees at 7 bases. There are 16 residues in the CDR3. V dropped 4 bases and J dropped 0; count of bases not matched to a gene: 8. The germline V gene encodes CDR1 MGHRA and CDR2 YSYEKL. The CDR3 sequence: CASSLWTGLPNYGYTF. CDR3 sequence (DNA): TGCGCCAGCAGCCTCTGGACAGGTCTCCCTAACTATGGCTACACCTTC.

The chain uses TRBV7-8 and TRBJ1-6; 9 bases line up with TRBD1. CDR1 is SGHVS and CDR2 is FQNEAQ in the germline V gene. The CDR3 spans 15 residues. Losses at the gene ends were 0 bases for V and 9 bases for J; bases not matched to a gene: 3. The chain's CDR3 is CASSLAGQGGSPLHF. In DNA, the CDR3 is TGTGCCAGCAGCTTAGCGGGACAGGGAGGTTCACCCCTCCACTTT.

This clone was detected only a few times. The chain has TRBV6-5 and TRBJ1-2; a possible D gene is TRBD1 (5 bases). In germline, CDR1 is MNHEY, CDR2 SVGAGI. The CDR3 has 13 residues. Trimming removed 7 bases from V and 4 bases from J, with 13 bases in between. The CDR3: CASNWGGGYGYTF. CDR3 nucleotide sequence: TGTGCCAGCAATTGGGGGGGTGGCTATGGCTACACCTTC.

CDR3 bases: TGTGCCAGCAGTTACTCCCCGATGGGGGAGGCCCTCCACTTT. Amino acids: CASSYSPMGEALHF. The chain carries TRBV6-5 and TRBJ1-6, with D possibly matching TRBD1 (5 bases). Germline assignment: CDR1 MNHEY and CDR2 SVGAGI. V lost 0 bases and J lost 14, with 14 bases in between. The CDR3 covers 14 residues.

CDR3 sequence reads: CASSRGPAAQHF. The CDR3 DNA reads as TGTGCCAGCAGCAGGGGCCCGGCGGCCCAGCATTTT. The chain links TRBV6-5 to TRBJ1-5; D is possibly TRBD1 (6 bases). This CDR3 contains 12 residues. The V end was cut by 6 bases, the J end by 11 bases, with 14 bases between. Germline V gene data show CDR1 as MNHEY and CDR2 as SVGAGI.

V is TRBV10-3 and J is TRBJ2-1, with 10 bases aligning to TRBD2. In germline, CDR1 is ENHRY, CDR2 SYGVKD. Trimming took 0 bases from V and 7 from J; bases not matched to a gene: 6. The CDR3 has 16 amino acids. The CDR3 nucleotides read TGTGCCATCAGTGAGTCGGCAGCTAGCGGGGGTAATGAGCAGTTCTTC. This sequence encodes CAISESAASGGNEQFF.

CDR3 residues: CASRIGLAADTQYF. In nucleotides, the CDR3 is TGTGCCAGCAGAATAGGACTAGCGGCAGATACGCAGTATTTT. The chain uses TRBV27 and TRBJ2-3; 10 bases map to TRBD2. CDR3 size: 14 residues. Trimming removed 6 bases from V and 4 bases from J; junction bases left unmatched: 4. CDR1 and CDR2 (germline): MNHEY, SMNVEV (reference sequence).

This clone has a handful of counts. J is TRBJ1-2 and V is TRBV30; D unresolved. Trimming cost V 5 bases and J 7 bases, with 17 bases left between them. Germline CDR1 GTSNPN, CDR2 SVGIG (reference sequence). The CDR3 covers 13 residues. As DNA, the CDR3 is TGTGCCTGGGTCCCCTCCTGGGGAGGTGGCTACACCTTC. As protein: CAWVPSWGGGYTF.

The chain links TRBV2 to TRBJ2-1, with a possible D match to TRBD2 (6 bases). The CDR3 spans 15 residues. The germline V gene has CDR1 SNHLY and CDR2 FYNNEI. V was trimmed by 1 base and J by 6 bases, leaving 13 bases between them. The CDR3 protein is CASSEGGRRLNEQFF. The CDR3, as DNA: TGTGCCAGCAGTGAAGGGGGGAGGAGGCTCAATGAGCAGTTCTTC.

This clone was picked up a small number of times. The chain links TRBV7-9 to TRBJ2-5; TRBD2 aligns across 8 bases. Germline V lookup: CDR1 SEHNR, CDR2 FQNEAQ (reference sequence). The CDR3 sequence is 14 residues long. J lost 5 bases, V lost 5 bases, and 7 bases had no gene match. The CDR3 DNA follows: TGTGCCAGCAGCCCCGGACTAGCTACTGAGACCCAGTACTTC. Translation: CASSPGLATETQYF.

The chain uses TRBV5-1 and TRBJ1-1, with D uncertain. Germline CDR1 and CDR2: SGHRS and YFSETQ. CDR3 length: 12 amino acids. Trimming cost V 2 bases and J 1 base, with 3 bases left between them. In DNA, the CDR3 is TGCGCCAGCAGCTTCGGGAACACTGAAGCTTTCTTT. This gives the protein CASSFGNTEAFF.

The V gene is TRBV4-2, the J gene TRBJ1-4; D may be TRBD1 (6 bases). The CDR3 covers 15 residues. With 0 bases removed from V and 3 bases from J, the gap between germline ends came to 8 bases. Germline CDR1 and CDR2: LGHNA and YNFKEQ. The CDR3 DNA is TGTGCCAGCAGCCAAGAGACAGGCTCTAATGAAAAACTGTTTTTT. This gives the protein CASSQETGSNEKLFF.

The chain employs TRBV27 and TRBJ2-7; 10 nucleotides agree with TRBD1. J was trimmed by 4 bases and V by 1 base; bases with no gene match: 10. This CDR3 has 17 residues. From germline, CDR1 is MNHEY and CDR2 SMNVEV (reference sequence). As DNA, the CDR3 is TGTGCCAGCAGTTTATACCATGGGACAGGGGCTTCGTACGAGCAGTACTTC. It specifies CASSLYHGTGASYEQYF.

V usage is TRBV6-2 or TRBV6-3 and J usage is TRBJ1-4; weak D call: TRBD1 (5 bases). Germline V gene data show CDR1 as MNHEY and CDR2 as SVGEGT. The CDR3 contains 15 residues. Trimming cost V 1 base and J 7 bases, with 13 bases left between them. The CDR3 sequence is CASSYFGRVGEKLFF. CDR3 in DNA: TGTGCCAGCAGTTACTTTGGCAGGGTGGGTGAAAAACTGTTTTTT.

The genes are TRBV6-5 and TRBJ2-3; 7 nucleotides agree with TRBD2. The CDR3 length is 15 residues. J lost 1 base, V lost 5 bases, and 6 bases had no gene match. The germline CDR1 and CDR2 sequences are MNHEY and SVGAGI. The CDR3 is CASSTGLGRTDTQYF. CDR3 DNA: TGTGCCAGCAGTACCGGACTAGGGCGCACAGATACGCAGTATTTT.

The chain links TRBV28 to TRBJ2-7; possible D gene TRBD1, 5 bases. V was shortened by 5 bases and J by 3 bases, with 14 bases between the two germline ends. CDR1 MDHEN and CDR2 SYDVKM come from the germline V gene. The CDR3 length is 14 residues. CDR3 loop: CASSPLTGFYEQYF. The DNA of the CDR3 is TGTGCCAGCAGTCCATTAACAGGATTCTACGAGCAGTACTTC.

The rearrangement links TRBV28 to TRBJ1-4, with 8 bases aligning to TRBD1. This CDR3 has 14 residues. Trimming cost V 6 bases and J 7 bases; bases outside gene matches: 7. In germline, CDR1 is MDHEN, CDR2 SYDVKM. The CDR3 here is CASSNTGGAEKLFF. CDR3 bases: TGTGCCAGCAGCAATACAGGGGGGGCTGAAAAACTGTTTTTT.

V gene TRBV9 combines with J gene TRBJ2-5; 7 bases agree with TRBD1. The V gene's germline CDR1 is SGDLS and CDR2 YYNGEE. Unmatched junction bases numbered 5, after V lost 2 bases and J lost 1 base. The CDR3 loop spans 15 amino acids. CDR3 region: CASSVGDRLQETQYF. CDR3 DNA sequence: TGTGCCAGCAGCGTGGGGGACAGACTCCAAGAGACCCAGTACTTC.

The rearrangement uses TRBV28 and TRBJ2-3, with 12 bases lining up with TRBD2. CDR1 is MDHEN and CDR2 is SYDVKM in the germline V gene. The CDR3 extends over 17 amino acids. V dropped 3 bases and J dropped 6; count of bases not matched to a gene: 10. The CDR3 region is CASSFVTTSGSFDTQYF. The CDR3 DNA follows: TGTGCCAGCAGTTTTGTCACGACTAGCGGGAGTTTCGATACGCAGTATTTT.

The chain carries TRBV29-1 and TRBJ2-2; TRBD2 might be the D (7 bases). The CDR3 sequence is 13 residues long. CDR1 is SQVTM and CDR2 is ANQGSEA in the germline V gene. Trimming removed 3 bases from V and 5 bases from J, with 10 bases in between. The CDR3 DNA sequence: TGCAGCGTTGACGAGGGGGGGACCGGGGAGCTGTTTTTT. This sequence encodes CSVDEGGTGELFF.

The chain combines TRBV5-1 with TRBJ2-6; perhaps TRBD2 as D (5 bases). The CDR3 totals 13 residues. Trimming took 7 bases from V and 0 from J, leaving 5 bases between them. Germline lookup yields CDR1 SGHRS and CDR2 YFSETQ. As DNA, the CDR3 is TGCGCCAGCCGGGACTCTGGGGCCAACGTCCTGACTTTC. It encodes CASRDSGANVLTF.

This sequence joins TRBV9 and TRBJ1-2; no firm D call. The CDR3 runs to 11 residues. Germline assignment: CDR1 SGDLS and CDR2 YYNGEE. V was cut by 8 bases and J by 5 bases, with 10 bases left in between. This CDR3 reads CASESGYGYTF. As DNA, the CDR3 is TGTGCCAGTGAATCGGGGTATGGCTACACCTTC.

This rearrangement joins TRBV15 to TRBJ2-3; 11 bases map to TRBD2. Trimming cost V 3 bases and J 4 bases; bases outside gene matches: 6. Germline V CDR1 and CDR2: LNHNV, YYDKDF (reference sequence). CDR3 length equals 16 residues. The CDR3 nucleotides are TGTGCCACCAGCAGGGGGCTAGCGGGGGGTTCAGATACGCAGTATTTT. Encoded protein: CATSRGLAGGSDTQYF.